One and the same sample provided the 15 T cell receptor beta chains below, sequenced in a study of blood T cell repertoires in COVID-19. TCRdb keeps only in-frame clones here, not all; method: immunoSEQ multiplex PCR. The sample consists of about 24,000 clones, about 82% of them appearing once. Sequenced sample: peripheral blood. The source of these receptors is a human donor with active COVID-19. The donor label of this sample is uncertain.

The CDR3 bases are TGTGCCACCAGCAGAGAACCGGGGACCTACAATGAGCAGTTCTTC. Its protein product is CATSREPGTYNEQFF. The chain combines TRBV15 with TRBJ2-1, with D maybe TRBD2 (5 bases). This CDR3 comprises 15 residues. Trimming shortened V by 0 bases and J by 2 bases, and 8 bases separated the two germline ends. Germline loops: CDR1 LNHNV, CDR2 YYDKDF (reference sequence). Variable domain in full (rest from reference TRBV15 and TRBJ2-1): DAMVIQNPRYQVTQFGKPVTLSCSQTLNHNVMYWYQQKSSQAPKLLFHYYDKDFNNEADTPDNFQSRRPNTSFCFLDIRSPGLGDTAMYLCATSREPGTYNEQFFGPGTRLTVL.

The rearrangement uses TRBV29-1 and TRBJ2-1; TRBD1 matches at 10 bases. Germline V gene sequence: CDR1 SQVTM, CDR2 ANQGSEA. This CDR3 contains 13 residues. V dropped 4 bases and J dropped 4; count of bases not matched to a gene: 1. The DNA for the CDR3 is TGCAGCGTTGGGACAGGGGGGTACAATGAGCAGTTCTTC. Translation gives CSVGTGGYNEQFF.

This rearrangement joins TRBV7-9 to TRBJ2-3, with 11 nucleotides matching TRBD2. CDR1 and CDR2 (germline): SEHNR, FQNEAQ (reference sequence). Trimming took 5 bases from V and 3 from J; bases not matched to a gene: 4. CDR3 length: 15 residues. The CDR3 loop reads CASSLLAGVTDTQYF. The CDR3 DNA follows: TGTGCCAGCAGCCTACTAGCGGGAGTGACAGATACGCAGTATTTT.

This clone was seen once. This sequence joins TRBV4-1 and TRBJ1-6, with D possibly matching TRBD1 (5 bases). The CDR3 is 17 amino acids. Germline CDR1 is MGHRA and CDR2 is YSYEKL. V was clipped by 1 base and J by 6 bases, with 16 bases between them. CDR3 sequence: CASSQVLRQGINSPLHF. The CDR3 DNA reads TGCGCCAGCAGCCAAGTTCTTCGGCAGGGAATTAATTCACCCCTCCACTTT.

The chain is built from TRBV10-2 and TRBJ1-4; 10 bases line up with TRBD1. The CDR3 loop spans 15 amino acids. Germline CDR1 is WSHSY and CDR2 is SAAADI. The V and J ends lost 6 bases and 3 bases, in that order; junction bases with no gene match: 4. CDR3: CASRGQGSANEKLFF. The DNA of the CDR3 is TGCGCCAGCAGGGGACAGGGGAGTGCTAATGAAAAACTGTTTTTT.

The V and J genes are TRBV28 and TRBJ1-5; a weak D match, TRBD1 (6 bases). Trimming took 10 bases from V and 5 from J, leaving 18 bases between them. The CDR3 contains 14 residues. Germline V gene lookup returns CDR1 MDHEN and CDR2 SYDVKM. The CDR3 DNA reads TGTGCCACAATCCGGGACAACAACTATCAGCCCCAGCATTTT. Its protein is CATIRDNNYQPQHF.

The gene calls are TRBV4-1 and TRBJ2-7; D remains unclear. Per the germline V gene, CDR1 is MGHRA and CDR2 is YSYEKL. There are 14 residues in the CDR3. V was shortened by 0 bases and J by 6 bases, with 12 bases between the two germline ends. This chain's CDR3 is CASSQDPAPGEQYF. The CDR3 DNA reads TGCGCCAGCAGCCAAGATCCCGCCCCCGGCGAGCAGTACTTC.

J is TRBJ2-7 and V is TRBV6-5; D uncertain. There are 14 residues in the CDR3. Germline lookup yields CDR1 MNHEY and CDR2 SVGAGI. V shed 5 bases and J shed 0 bases, with 11 bases lying between them. The CDR3 loop is CASSQTSNSYEQYF. CDR3 sequence (DNA): TGTGCCAGCAGTCAGACAAGTAACTCCTACGAGCAGTACTTC.

The CDR3 is CASSSGGREGPIDEQFF. CDR3 DNA sequence: TGTGCCAGCAGTAGTGGCGGGCGGGAGGGCCCGATTGATGAGCAGTTCTTC. The rearrangement uses TRBV6-4 and TRBJ2-1, with 9 bases fitting TRBD2. The CDR3 has 17 residues. V dropped 5 bases and J dropped 8; count of bases not matched to a gene: 16. From germline, CDR1 is MRHNA and CDR2 SNTAGT.

The rearrangement uses TRBV6-2 or TRBV6-3 and TRBJ1-1, with no clear D. V dropped 3 bases and J dropped 7 bases, with 9 bases sitting between them. The CDR3 is 12 amino acids. The germline gives CDR1 MNHEY, CDR2 SVGEGT. CDR3 DNA: TGTGCCAGCAGTTATTTGGGAGATGAAGCTTTCTTT. Translating it yields CASSYLGDEAFF.

The chain recombines TRBV6-1 with TRBJ2-1; possibly TRBD2 for D (6 bases). Per the germline V gene, CDR1 is MNHNS and CDR2 is SASEGT. The CDR3 has 14 amino acids. V lost 0 bases, J lost 3 bases, and 6 bases lay in between. In nucleotides, the CDR3 is TGTGCCAGCAGTGAAGCGCGGGGCTACAATGAGCAGTTCTTC. Translation gives CASSEARGYNEQFF.

The chain joins TRBV11-2 to TRBJ1-5; D remains ambiguous. The germline V gene encodes CDR1 SGHAT and CDR2 FQNNGV. This CDR3 has 13 residues. V dropped 1 base and J dropped 6 bases, with 7 bases sitting between them. Here the CDR3 DNA reads TGTGCCAGCAGCTTAGTAGAGAGTCAGCCCCAGCATTTT. As protein: CASSLVESQPQHF.

This clone was counted a single time. This chain connects TRBV6-6 to TRBJ1-1; 8 bases are shared with TRBD1. The V segment lost 11 bases and the J segment 9 bases; nucleotides outside the gene matches: 14. The CDR3 has 13 residues. Germline assignment: CDR1 MNHNY and CDR2 SVGAGI (reference sequence). CDR3 coding DNA: TGTGCCTCTTCGGGGGCAGGGGGCGCCCAAGCTTTCTTT. Amino acids: CASSGAGGAQAFF.

The rearrangement links TRBV19 to TRBJ1-4; the match to TRBD1 covers 8 bases. Germline trimming cut 5 bases from V and 6 bases from J; bases unmatched to any gene: 5. Germline values: CDR1 LNHDA, CDR2 SQIVND (reference sequence). The CDR3 is 14 amino acids. The CDR3 DNA is TGTGCCAGTAGTGCGACAGGGGTAGATGAAAAACTGTTTTTT. The encoded protein is CASSATGVDEKLFF. Filled out from reference TRBV19 and TRBJ1-4, the complete variable domain reads DGGITQSPKYLFRKEGQNVTLSCEQNLNHDAMYWYRQDPGQGLRLIYYSQIVNDFQKGDIAEGYSVSREKKESFPLTVTSAQKNPTAFYLCASSATGVDEKLFFGSGTQLSVL.

The chain has TRBV6-6 and TRBJ2-5; tentative D call: TRBD2 (5 bases). CDR3 length equals 14 residues. Germline CDR1 is MNHNY and CDR2 is SVGAGI (reference sequence). V was clipped by 0 bases and J by 4 bases, with 9 bases between them. CDR3 DNA: TGTGCCAGCAGTTACTCCACGGGGAGAGAGACCCAGTACTTC. It codes for CASSYSTGRETQYF.